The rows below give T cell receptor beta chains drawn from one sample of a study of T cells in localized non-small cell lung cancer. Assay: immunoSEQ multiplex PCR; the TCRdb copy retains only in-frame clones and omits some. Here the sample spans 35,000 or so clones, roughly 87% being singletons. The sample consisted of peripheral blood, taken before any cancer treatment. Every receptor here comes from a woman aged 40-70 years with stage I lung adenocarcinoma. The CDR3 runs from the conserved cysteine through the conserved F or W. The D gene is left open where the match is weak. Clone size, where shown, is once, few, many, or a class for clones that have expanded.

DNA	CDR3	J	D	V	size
TGTGCCAGCAGTATGCCCGGGACAGGGATTTCCAATGAGCAGTTCTTC	CASSMPGTGISNEQFF	TRBJ2-1	TRBD1	TRBV28	-
TGTGCCAGCACGGCTAGCGGGGGCTTCGAGGGGGAGACCCAGTACTTC	CASTASGGFEGETQYF	TRBJ2-5	TRBD2	TRBV2	-
TGTGCCAGCAGTGACAGGGTGTCAGGGGGTTTATACACTGAAGCTTTCTTT	CASSDRVSGGLYTEAFF	TRBJ1-1	TRBD1	TRBV6-4	-
TGTGCCAGCTCACCCCTCGTAGGTGGGGTGAACACTGAAGCTTTCTTT	CASSPLVGGVNTEAFF	TRBJ1-1	-	TRBV18	-
TGCAGCGTTGGTGGGCAGGGGGCTAATACGCAGTATTTT	CSVGGQGANTQYF	TRBJ2-3	TRBD1	TRBV29-1	once
TGTGCCAGCAGTTTACATCGAGCAGTGAACACTGAAGCTTTCTTT	CASSLHRAVNTEAFF	TRBJ1-1	-	TRBV28	-
TGTGCCGCCTCCCCTAGCGGGGGTTATTCCAACGAGCAGTACTTC	CAASPSGGYSNEQYF	TRBJ2-7	TRBD2	TRBV10-3	-
TGTGCCAGCGGTGACAGGGGATACACTGAAGCTTTCTTT	CASGDRGYTEAFF	TRBJ1-1	TRBD1	TRBV19	-
TGTGCCAGCAGCTTAACCGGGCTAAGCTATGGCTACACCTTC	CASSLTGLSYGYTF	TRBJ1-2	-	TRBV7-2	-
TGTGCCAGCGGCGGAGCTGAAGCTTTCTTT	CASGGAEAFF	TRBJ1-1	-	TRBV6-5	-
TGTGCCTGGAGCGCTGGGACCTTTAATCAGCCCCAGCATTTT	CAWSAGTFNQPQHF	TRBJ1-5	-	TRBV30	-
TGCGCCAGCAGGCAGGGTTACGAAGCTTTCTTT	CASRQGYEAFF	TRBJ1-1	-	TRBV5-1	-
TGTGCCAGTAGTAAACAGGGCGGCCCAGATACGCAGTATTTT	CASSKQGGPDTQYF	TRBJ2-3	-	TRBV19	-
TGTGCCAGCAGCTCATACACTGGAAACACCATATATTTT	CASSSYTGNTIYF	TRBJ1-3	-	TRBV7-2	-
TGTGCCAGCAGTTACGGAATGCGGGGGGGCGGTGAAGAGCAGTACTTC	CASSYGMRGGGEEQYF	TRBJ2-7	TRBD2	TRBV6-6	-
TGTGCCAGCAGGAGGGGACAGGGGGCCTACGAGCAGTACTTC	CASRRGQGAYEQYF	TRBJ2-7	TRBD1	TRBV28	-
TGTGCCAGCAGCGTAGGTAGCGGGGACGCAGATACGCAGTATTTT	CASSVGSGDADTQYF	TRBJ2-3	TRBD2	TRBV9	-
TGTGCCAGCAGCTTAGGGTCCGGGCAGACTGGAAACACCATATATTTT	CASSLGSGQTGNTIYF	TRBJ1-3	-	TRBV7-3	once
TGCGCCAGCAGCCAGGGCGGGTCGACTGTATACGAGCAGTACTTC	CASSQGGSTVYEQYF	TRBJ2-7	-	TRBV5-1	-
TGTGCCAGCACCCTAGCGGGGGTGATACCCTACGAGCAGTACTTC	CASTLAGVIPYEQYF	TRBJ2-7	TRBD2	TRBV2	-
TGTGCCAGCAGGCCTTTTGACAGGCCCGCCCTTGGCTACACCTTC	CASRPFDRPALGYTF	TRBJ1-2	-	TRBV6-1	-
TGTGCCAGCAGCGGAAACACAGATACGCAGTATTTT	CASSGNTDTQYF	TRBJ2-3	-	TRBV5-6	-
TGTGCCAGCAGCCCCTATCTTAGCCGAGGGCGCTACGAGCAGTACTTC	CASSPYLSRGRYEQYF	TRBJ2-7	-	TRBV9	-
TGTGCCAGCAATCCATGGGGACTCGAACGCGAAAAACTGTTTTTT	CASNPWGLEREKLFF	TRBJ1-4	-	TRBV27	-
TGTGCCAGCAGCCCTCGAACGACTAGCGGGGTCAATGAGCAGTTCTTC	CASSPRTTSGVNEQFF	TRBJ2-1	TRBD2	TRBV7-3	-
TGTGCCAGCAGCTTAGGGGGATACAATGAGCAGTTCTTC	CASSLGGYNEQFF	TRBJ2-1	-	TRBV11-1	-
TGTGCTAGTGGGACGGGACAGGGGGCTGGTGGTTCAGAGACCCAGTACTTC	CASGTGQGAGGSETQYF	TRBJ2-5	TRBD1	TRBV12-5	-
TGTGCCACCCAATTTCGGGGATTTGCTGGTCAGCCCCAGCATTTT	CATQFRGFAGQPQHF	TRBJ1-5	-	TRBV19	once
TGTGCCAGTAGCTTAACGGACTCCGATACGCAGTATTTT	CASSLTDSDTQYF	TRBJ2-3	-	TRBV7-3	-
TGCAGCGTCGCGCAGGGGGCCAACAATCAGCCCCAGCATTTT	CSVAQGANNQPQHF	TRBJ1-5	TRBD1	TRBV29-1	-
TGTGCCAGCAGCCCCCGATCCGGGACAGGGTATACTGAAGCTTTCTTT	CASSPRSGTGYTEAFF	TRBJ1-1	TRBD1	TRBV7-2	-
TGCAGCGTTGGGACTAGTTCTAGCACAGATACGCAGTATTTT	CSVGTSSSTDTQYF	TRBJ2-3	TRBD2	TRBV29-1	few
TGCGCCAGCGGTAGTGGGGGCGATTGGGCTGAAGCTTTCTTT	CASGSGGDWAEAFF	TRBJ1-1	-	TRBV5-1	-
TGTGCCAGCAGTTACTCCAGGGTGGACACTGAAGCTTTCTTT	CASSYSRVDTEAFF	TRBJ1-1	-	TRBV6-6	-
TGTGCCTGGAGTTCGACAGTCCCTGGGTATGGCTACACCTTC	CAWSSTVPGYGYTF	TRBJ1-2	-	TRBV30	few
TGTGCCAGCAGCCAAGGTAGCGGGGGAGGAAGAGAGACCCAGTACTTC	CASSQGSGGGRETQYF	TRBJ2-5	TRBD2	TRBV4-2	-
TGTGCCAGCAGCGGGGAGCCAGGGAGGAGGACTGAAGCTTTCTTT	CASSGEPGRRTEAFF	TRBJ1-1	-	TRBV9	-
TGTGCCAGCAGCTTAGGAGGGAGCCAAAATACGCAGTATTTT	CASSLGGSQNTQYF	TRBJ2-3	-	TRBV13	once
TGTGCCAGCAGTCCCTCTGGAAACACCATATATTTT	CASSPSGNTIYF	TRBJ1-3	-	TRBV6-5	-
TGTGCCAGCAGTGAATCTGTCGGCAGGGCGAGTGAAGCTTTCTTT	CASSESVGRASEAFF	TRBJ1-1	-	TRBV6-1	once
TGTGCCAGCAGCCACCGAGCGGGGGGTGTCTCGTACAATGAGCAGTTCTTC	CASSHRAGGVSYNEQFF	TRBJ2-1	TRBD2	TRBV2	once
TGCGCCAGCAGCCAAGATGGGAGGGAGAACACTGAAGCTTTCTTT	CASSQDGRENTEAFF	TRBJ1-1	-	TRBV4-3	-
TGTGCCAGCAGTTTAGGGGAGGGTTTCGGCTACACCTTC	CASSLGEGFGYTF	TRBJ1-2	-	TRBV28	-
TGTGCCACCGAGGACGTTAACTATGGCTACACCTTC	CATEDVNYGYTF	TRBJ1-2	-	TRBV28	-
TGCGCCAGCAGTTCTGGACAGGTAAACACTGAAGCTTTCTTT	CASSSGQVNTEAFF	TRBJ1-1	TRBD1	TRBV5-1	-
TGTGCCAGCAGCAATCGACAGCGCGCAGATACGCAGTATTTT	CASSNRQRADTQYF	TRBJ2-3	-	TRBV5-4	-
TGTGCCAGCAGCTTGACACCCACAGATACGCAGTATTTT	CASSLTPTDTQYF	TRBJ2-3	-	TRBV7-3	-
TGTGCCAGCAGGGGATATAGGGGAGCTAACTATGGCTACACCTTC	CASRGYRGANYGYTF	TRBJ1-2	-	TRBV2	few
TGTGCCAGCAGATACCAAGGACGGGTAAATGAAAAACTGTTTTTT	CASRYQGRVNEKLFF	TRBJ1-4	-	TRBV6-6	once
TGTGCCAGCAGCACCACAGGGGAAGGGAGCACAGATACGCAGTATTTT	CASSTTGEGSTDTQYF	TRBJ2-3	TRBD1	TRBV28	-
TGTGCCAGCTCACGATCTGGGGCCAACGTCCTGACTTTC	CASSRSGANVLTF	TRBJ2-6	-	TRBV18	once
TGCGCCAGCAGCTTGGGGTCGGGCTCTGGAAACACCATATATTTT	CASSLGSGSGNTIYF	TRBJ1-3	-	TRBV5-1	-
TGTGCCACCAGCACTCCGGCCAGGCCCTATGGCTACACCTTC	CATSTPARPYGYTF	TRBJ1-2	-	TRBV15	few